This TCR beta chain was sequenced for a study of T cell repertoires in cytomegalovirus infection. MiXCR, run by TCRdb on the reads, gives a single entry per CDR3 protein. The sample holds about 920,000 distinct CDR3 sequences, roughly 30% seen once. CDR1 and CDR2 (germline): KGHSH, LQKENI. Trimming removed 3 bases from V and 0 bases from J, with 21 bases in between. The CDR3 is made up of 19 amino acids. This clonotype was seen just once. Its antigen is undetermined. The V and J genes are TRBV18 and TRBJ1-5, with D possibly TRBD1 on 5 matching bases. The TCR sequence derives from a human donor in good health (CMV status not recorded). Some clones in this sample may be carry-over from other donors' samples. The sequencing used cultured CD8+ T cells from PBMCs, collected from culture after CMV antigen stimulation. The CDR3 DNA is TGTGCCAGCTCACCCGGGGGTGAGGGGCGACGATATAGCAATCAGCCCCAGCATTTT. Translating it yields CASSPGGEGRRYSNQPQHF.